Ten or more counts support the clone carrying this TCR beta chain. The CDR3 contains 15 residues. V lost 7 bases to trimming and J lost 3 bases; unmatched junction nucleotides: 10. Germline V gene lookup returns CDR1 MDHEN and CDR2 SYDVKM. Thyroid surgery was preceded by no treatment in any patient. How the authors handled the data: For papillary thyroid cancer, a distant-metastasis classifier was constructed from CDR3 differences observed across clinicopathological groups. TCRdb reanalyzed the PCR reads with MiXCR. The V and J calls were not made by the authors but by TCRdb's processing. The sample shows about 28,000 clones, 15% to 20% of them seen only once. This specimen comes from a study of metastatic and nonmetastatic thyroid tumors.

Sequences were obtained from blood. The genes are TRBV28 and TRBJ2-3; 7 nucleotides agree with TRBD1. This TCR was sampled from a female donor with papillary thyroid cancer or a benign thyroid nodule (not recorded which). Some clones in this sample may be carry-over from other donors' samples. CDR3 in amino acids: CASTTWGQLTDTQYF. CDR3 nucleotide sequence: TGTGCCAGCACTACGTGGGGACAGCTAACAGATACGCAGTATTTT. The variable domain in full, with the rest retrieved from reference TRBV28 and TRBJ2-3, is DVKVTQSSRYLVKRTGEKVFLECVQDMDHENMFWYRQDPGLGLRLIYFSYDVKMKEKGDIPEGYSVSREKKERFSLILESASTNQTSMYLCASTTWGQLTDTQYFGPGTRLTVL.